This T cell receptor beta chain was retrieved from a study of cytomegalovirus exposure and HLA in healthy donors. This CDR3 is built from 18 residues. The J segment lost 6 bases and the V segment lost 5 bases, leaving 12 bases of the junction unmatched. Germline V gives CDR1 SGHTA, CDR2 FQGNSA. The protocol was immunoSEQ multiplex PCR, while the TCRdb copy is restricted to in-frame clones and leaves out a portion. The sample records 80,000 to 100,000 clones, about 90% being singletons. V usage is TRBV7-2 and J usage is TRBJ2-2, with 13 bases lining up with TRBD2. The specimen was PBMCs. This TCR was recovered from a man aged 18-30 years in good health and CMV-seropositive. The CDR3 nucleotides read TGTGCCAGCAGCCCCGGACTAGCGGGAGTAATAAGCGCCGGGGAGCTGTTTTTT. It translates to CASSPGLAGVISAGELFF.